This T cell receptor beta chain was identified in a study of cytomegalovirus exposure and HLA in healthy donors. Whole-study findings and limits: TCR beta chains numbering about 160 were designated cytomegalovirus-associated. High sensitivity and specificity were reportedly achieved when the classifier diagnosed cytomegalovirus status. There were a few CMV-associated chains whose specificity for CMV antigens was confirmed in vitro. In the 95 to 150 validation repertoires, approximately 94% of cluster scores exceeded 0, per a later analysis.

Libraries were prepared by immunoSEQ multiplex PCR; TCRdb keeps only in-frame clonotypes and omits some of them. In the table there are some 76,000 clones, 94% of which are singletons. CDR1 and CDR2 (germline): LGHNA, YSLEER. The CDR3 length is 12 residues. V lost 6 bases to trimming and J lost 5 bases, with 10 bases between them. As for this clone: Its specificity is unknown.

The rearrangement joins TRBV4-3 to TRBJ1-1; no clear D. This receptor was obtained from a young woman in good health and CMV-seronegative. The sample comprised PBMCs. Here the CDR3 reads CASSYGRTEAFF. DNA for the CDR3: TGCGCCAGCAGTTATGGGCGAACTGAAGCTTTCTTT.